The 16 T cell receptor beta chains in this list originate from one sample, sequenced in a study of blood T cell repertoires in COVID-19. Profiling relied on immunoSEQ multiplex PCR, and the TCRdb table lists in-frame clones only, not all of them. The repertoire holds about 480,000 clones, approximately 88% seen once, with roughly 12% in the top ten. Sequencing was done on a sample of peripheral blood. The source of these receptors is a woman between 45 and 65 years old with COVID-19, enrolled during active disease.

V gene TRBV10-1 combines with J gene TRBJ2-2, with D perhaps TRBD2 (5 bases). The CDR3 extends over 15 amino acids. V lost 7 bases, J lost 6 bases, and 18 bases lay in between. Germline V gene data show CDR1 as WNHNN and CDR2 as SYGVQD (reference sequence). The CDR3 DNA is TGCGCCAGCAAATTCGCTAACCGGGGAGCCGGGGAGCTGTTTTTT. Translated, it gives CASKFANRGAGELFF.

DNA for the CDR3: TGTGCCAGCAGCCAACCAACAGGGAACACTGAAGCTTTCTTT. Translated, it gives CASSQPTGNTEAFF. The J gene is TRBJ1-1, the V gene TRBV3-1 (or the pseudogene TRBV3-2), with D maybe TRBD1 (5 bases). The V and J ends lost 2 bases and 1 base respectively, with 8 bases between them. The germline V gene has CDR1 LGHDT and CDR2 YNNKEL (reference sequence). The CDR3 runs 14 residues.

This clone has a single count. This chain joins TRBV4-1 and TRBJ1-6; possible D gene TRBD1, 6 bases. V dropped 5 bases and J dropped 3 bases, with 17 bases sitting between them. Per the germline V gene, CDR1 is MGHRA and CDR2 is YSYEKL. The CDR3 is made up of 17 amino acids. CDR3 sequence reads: CASSYLQGKGYNSPLHF. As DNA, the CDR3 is TGCGCCAGCAGCTATTTACAGGGTAAAGGCTATAATTCACCCCTCCACTTT.

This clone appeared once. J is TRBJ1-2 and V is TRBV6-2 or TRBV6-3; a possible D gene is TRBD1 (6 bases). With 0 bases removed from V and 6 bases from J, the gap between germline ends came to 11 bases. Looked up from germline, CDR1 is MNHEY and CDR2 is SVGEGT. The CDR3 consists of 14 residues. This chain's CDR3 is CASSYSGGLNGYTF. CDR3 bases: TGTGCCAGCAGTTACTCTGGGGGCCTAAATGGCTACACCTTC.

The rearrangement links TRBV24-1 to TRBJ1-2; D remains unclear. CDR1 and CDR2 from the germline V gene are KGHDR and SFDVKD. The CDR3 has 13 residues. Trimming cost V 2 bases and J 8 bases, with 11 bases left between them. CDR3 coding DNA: TGTGCCACCAGTGATTCGAGCCTGGGCGGCTACACCTTC. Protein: CATSDSSLGGYTF.

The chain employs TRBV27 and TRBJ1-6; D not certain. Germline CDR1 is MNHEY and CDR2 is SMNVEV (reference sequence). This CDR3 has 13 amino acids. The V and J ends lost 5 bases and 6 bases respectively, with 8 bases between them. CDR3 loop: CASSISPNSPLHF. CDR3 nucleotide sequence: TGTGCCAGCAGTATAAGCCCTAATTCACCCCTCCACTTT.

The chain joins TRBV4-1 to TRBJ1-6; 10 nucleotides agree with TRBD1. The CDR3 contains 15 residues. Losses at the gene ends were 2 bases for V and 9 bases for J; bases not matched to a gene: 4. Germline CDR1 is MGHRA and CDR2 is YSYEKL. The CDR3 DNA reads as TGCGCCAGCAGCCAACGGGACAGGGGAGGTTCACCCCTCCACTTT. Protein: CASSQRDRGGSPLHF.

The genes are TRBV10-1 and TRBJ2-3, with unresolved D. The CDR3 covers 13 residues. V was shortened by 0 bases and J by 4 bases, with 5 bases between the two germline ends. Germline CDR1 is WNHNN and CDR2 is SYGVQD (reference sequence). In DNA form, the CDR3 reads TGCGCCAGCAGTGAGTCGCGAGCAGATACGCAGTATTTT. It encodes CASSESRADTQYF.

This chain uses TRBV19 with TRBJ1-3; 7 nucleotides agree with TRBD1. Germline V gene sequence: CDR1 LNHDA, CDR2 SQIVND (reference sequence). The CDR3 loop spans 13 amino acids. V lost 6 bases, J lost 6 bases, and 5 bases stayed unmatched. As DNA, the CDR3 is TGTGCCAGTAGCGGAACAGGGGCAAACACCATATATTTT. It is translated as CASSGTGANTIYF.

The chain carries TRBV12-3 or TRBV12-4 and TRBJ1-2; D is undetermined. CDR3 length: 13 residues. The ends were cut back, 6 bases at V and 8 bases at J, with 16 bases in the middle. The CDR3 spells CASRMGRVGGYTF. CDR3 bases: TGTGCCAGCAGAATGGGGAGGGTAGGAGGCTACACCTTC.

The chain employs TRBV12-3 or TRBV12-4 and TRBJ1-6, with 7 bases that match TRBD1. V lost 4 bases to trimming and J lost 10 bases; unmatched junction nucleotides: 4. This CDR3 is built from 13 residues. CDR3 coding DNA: TGTGCCAGCAGTTCGACAGGGCAATCACCCCTCCACTTT. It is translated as CASSSTGQSPLHF.

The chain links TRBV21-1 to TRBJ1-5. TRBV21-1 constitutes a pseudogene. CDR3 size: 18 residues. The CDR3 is CASSNRGTSGVGNQSQHF. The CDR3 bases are TGTGCCAGCAGCAATCGCGGGACTTCCGGGGTCGGCAATCAGTCCCAGCATTTT.

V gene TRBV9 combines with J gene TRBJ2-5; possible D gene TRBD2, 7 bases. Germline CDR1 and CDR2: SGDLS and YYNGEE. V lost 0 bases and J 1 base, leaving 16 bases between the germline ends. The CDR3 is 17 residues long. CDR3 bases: TGTGCCAGCAGCGTAGCTAGTCTGGCGGGGGCCCAAGAGACCCAGTACTTC. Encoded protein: CASSVASLAGAQETQYF.

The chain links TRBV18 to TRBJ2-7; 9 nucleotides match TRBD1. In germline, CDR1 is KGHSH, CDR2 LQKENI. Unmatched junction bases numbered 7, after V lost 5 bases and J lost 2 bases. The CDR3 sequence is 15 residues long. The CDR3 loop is CASSSAGTGPYEQYF. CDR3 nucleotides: TGTGCCAGCTCATCGGCCGGGACAGGGCCCTACGAGCAGTACTTC.

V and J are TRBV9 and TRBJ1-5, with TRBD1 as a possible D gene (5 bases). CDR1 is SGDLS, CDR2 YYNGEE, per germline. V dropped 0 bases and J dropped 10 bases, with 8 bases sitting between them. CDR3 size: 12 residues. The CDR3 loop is CASSVGRGPQHF. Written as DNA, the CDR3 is TGTGCCAGCAGCGTAGGGAGGGGCCCCCAGCATTTT.

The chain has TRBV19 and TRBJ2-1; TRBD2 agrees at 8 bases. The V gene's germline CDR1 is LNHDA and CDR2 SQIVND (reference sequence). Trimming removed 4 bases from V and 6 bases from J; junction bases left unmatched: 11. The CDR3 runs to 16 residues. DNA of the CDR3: TGTGCCAGTAGTACCCCTGGACGGGGGGGCCGCAATGAGCAGTTCTTC. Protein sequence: CASSTPGRGGRNEQFF.